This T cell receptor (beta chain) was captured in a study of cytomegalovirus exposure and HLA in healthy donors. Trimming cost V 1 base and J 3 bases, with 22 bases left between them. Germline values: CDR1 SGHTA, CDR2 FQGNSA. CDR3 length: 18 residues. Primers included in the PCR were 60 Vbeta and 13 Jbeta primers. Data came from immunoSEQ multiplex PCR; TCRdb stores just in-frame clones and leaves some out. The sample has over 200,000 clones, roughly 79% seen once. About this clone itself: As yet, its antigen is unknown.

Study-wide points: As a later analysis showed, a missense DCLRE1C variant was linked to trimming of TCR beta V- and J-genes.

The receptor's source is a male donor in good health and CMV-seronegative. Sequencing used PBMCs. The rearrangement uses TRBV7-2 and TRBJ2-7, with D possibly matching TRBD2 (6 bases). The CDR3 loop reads CASSLGFGAGPSSYEQYF. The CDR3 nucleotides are TGTGCCAGCAGCTTAGGTTTTGGGGCGGGACCCAGCAGCTACGAGCAGTACTTC. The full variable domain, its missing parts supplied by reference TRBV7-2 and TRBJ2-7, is GAGVSQSPSNKVTEKGKDVELRCDPISGHTALYWYRQSLGQGLEFLIYFQGNSAPDKSGLPSDRFSAERTGGSVSTLTIQRTQQEDSAVYLCASSLGFGAGPSSYEQYFGPGTRLTVT.